The following is a T cell receptor (beta chain) sequence with its context. Its antigen is not known. These data are taken from a study of OX40 agonist ivuxolimab in advanced cancers. This table comes from immunoSEQ multiplex PCR, and its TCRdb copy is limited to in-frame clones, with some not included. The top ten hold roughly 56% of the sample, which has about 46,000 clones, just over 85% seen once. Study conclusions and caveats: Clones of CD4+ and CD8+ blood T cells grew by week 6 at doses of 0.1 to 3.0 mg/kg. Among patients with partial responses at 0.1-3.0 mg/kg, clonal expansion was among the lowest. Compared with CD4+, CD8+ T cells on average had more expanded clones.

Source: CD4+ or CD8+ T cells sorted from blood, taken in a trial of the OX40 agonist ivuxolimab. This sequence was found in an adult with an advanced solid tumor such as melanoma, head and neck, liver or kidney cancer.

Written as DNA, the CDR3 is TGTGCCAGCAGTTTGGTGAGATTCACGCAGTATTTT. This gives the protein CASSLVRFTQYF. The chain combines TRBV28 with TRBJ2-3, with D unresolved. The germline CDR1 and CDR2 sequences are MDHEN and SYDVKM. Trimming took off 3 bases at V and 9 bases at J, with 10 bases between the two ends. The CDR3 runs to 12 residues.